Following are 16 T cell receptor beta chains from one sample sequenced in a study of shared clonotypes between healthy human individuals. The repertoire was sequenced with immunoSEQ multiplex PCR; TCRdb's copy has only in-frame clones and lacks some. This repertoire shows 90,000 to 100,000 clones, over 40% found once; its top ten account for roughly 16%. The sequenced material came from PBMCs. These receptors were obtained from a woman aged 35 to 49 in good health. Some clones in this sample may be carry-over from other donors' samples.

This clone was detected a few times. Other DNA sequences of this sample code for an identical CDR3. DNA of the CDR3: TGTGCCAGCAGTTTTTCTGGCAGCCGCGAAAAACTGTTTTTT. This encodes CASSFSGSREKLFF. This chain joins TRBV28 and TRBJ1-4, with unresolved D. CDR1 is MDHEN and CDR2 is SYDVKM in the germline V gene. V was trimmed by 3 bases and J by 8 bases, leaving 13 bases between them. The CDR3 sequence is 14 residues long.

Of note for this clone: The junction and the germline gene differ at one end; a read error may be behind it. The V gene is TRBV5-4, the J gene TRBJ2-2; D unresolved. CDR1 SGHNT and CDR2 YYREEE come from the germline V gene (reference sequence). CDR3 length equals 14 residues. The CDR3 DNA is TGCGCCAGCAGCCCTATCGGGTCCACCGGGGAGCTGTTTTTT. This translates into CASSPIGSTGELFF.

The chain combines TRBV30 with TRBJ1-1; 7 bases fit TRBD1. Germline assignment: CDR1 GTSNPN and CDR2 SVGIG (reference sequence). V shed 5 bases, J shed 3 bases, and the junction held 3 bases outside the gene matches. The CDR3 spans 12 residues. The CDR3 spells CAWGDRDTEAFF. The CDR3 nucleotides are TGTGCCTGGGGCGACAGGGACACTGAAGCTTTCTTT.

This clone occurred many times. The J gene is TRBJ2-7, the V gene TRBV4-2; 7 positions match TRBD1. There are 15 residues in the CDR3. V was clipped by 3 bases and J by 3 bases; unmatched bases: 8. Germline loops: CDR1 LGHNA, CDR2 YNFKEQ. CDR3 sequence: CASSQLGDRVYEQYF. The CDR3 DNA is TGTGCCAGCAGCCAGTTAGGAGACAGGGTCTACGAGCAGTACTTC.

The rearrangement links TRBV30 to TRBJ1-6; D is undetermined. Trimming took off 2 bases at V and 9 bases at J, with 11 bases between the two ends. This CDR3 spans 13 amino acids. Germline V CDR1 and CDR2: GTSNPN, SVGIG (reference sequence). CDR3 sequence (DNA): TGTGCCTGGAGTATGGAGTCTACTTCACCCCTCCACTTT. Protein: CAWSMESTSPLHF. Combining the CDR3 with reference TRBV30 and TRBJ1-6 gives the whole variable domain SQTIHQWPATLVQPVGSPLSLECTVEGTSNPNLYWYRQAAGRGLQLLFYSVGIGQISSEVPQNLSASRPQDRQFILSSKKLLLSDSGFYLCAWSMESTSPLHFGNGTRLTVT.

Comment on this clone: At one end the junction does not follow the germline gene, possibly because of a read error. The chain recombines TRBV29-1 with TRBJ2-2; perhaps D is TRBD1 or TRBD2 (5 bases each). CDR3 size: 15 residues. CDR1 SQVTM and CDR2 ANQGSEA come from the germline V gene. CDR3 coding DNA: TGCAGCGTTGGGGCCACGGGGACCAACATCGGGGAGCTGTTTTTT. Translation: CSVGATGTNIGELFF.

This clone was picked up a small number of times. The chain uses TRBV11-2 and TRBJ2-7; D is possibly TRBD1 (5 bases). V was clipped by 6 bases and J by 6 bases, with 15 bases between them. The CDR3 contains 13 residues. The germline V gene has CDR1 SGHAT and CDR2 FQNNGV. CDR3 coding DNA: TGTGCCAGCAGAATCGCAGGGTCATTCGAGCAGTACTTC. This sequence encodes CASRIAGSFEQYF.

Notes on this clone: A single base separates this from a much larger clone, so it may be a read error. Other DNA sequences within the sample encode an identical CDR3. The chain couples TRBV11-2 to TRBJ1-5; D is undetermined. The CDR3 loop spans 14 amino acids. The V end lost 5 bases, the J end lost 8 bases, and 16 bases lay between the germline ends. Germline CDR1 SGHAT, CDR2 FQNNGV. The CDR3 sequence: CASSPDRVSEPQHF. The DNA of the CDR3 is TGTGCCAGCAGCCCGGATAGGGTATCTGAGCCCCAGCATTTT.

This clone has a handful of counts. This chain connects TRBV29-1 to TRBJ1-1, with 8 bases that match TRBD1. This CDR3 has 12 amino acids. Germline loops: CDR1 SQVTM, CDR2 ANQGSEA. The CDR3 nucleotides are TGCAGAGCAGGGGGCGCGAACACTGAAGCTTTCTTT. Amino acid sequence: CRAGGANTEAFF.

The chain joins TRBV28 to TRBJ2-7; 15 nucleotides align to TRBD2. The CDR3 loop spans 17 amino acids. The J segment lost 0 bases and the V segment lost 6 bases, leaving 6 bases of the junction unmatched. The V gene's germline CDR1 is MDHEN and CDR2 SYDVKM. This chain's CDR3 is CASRAGTSGRSSYEQYF. For the CDR3, the DNA is TGTGCCAGCAGAGCCGGGACTAGCGGGAGGAGCTCCTACGAGCAGTACTTC.

The V gene is TRBV29-1, the J gene TRBJ2-1; D might be TRBD1 or TRBD2, each matching 5 bases. CDR3 length equals 15 residues. The V and J ends lost 4 bases and 6 bases respectively, with 19 bases between them. Germline CDR1 SQVTM, CDR2 ANQGSEA. CDR3 nucleotides: TGCAGCGTTGGCCCTCCGGCTGGGGGTGGCAATGAGCAGTTCTTC. Translation gives CSVGPPAGGGNEQFF.

This clone ranks as medium-sized. The CDR3 is CASNPAGNTEAFF. The CDR3 DNA follows: TGTGCCAGCAACCCTGCAGGAAACACTGAAGCTTTCTTT. The chain carries TRBV6-6 and TRBJ1-1; D is unresolved. The V and J ends lost 7 bases and 2 bases respectively, with 11 bases between them. CDR3 length equals 13 residues. Germline CDR1 reads MNHNY; CDR2 reads SVGAGI (reference sequence).

This clone has a count of ten or more. This rearrangement joins TRBV7-9 to TRBJ1-3; D remains ambiguous. Trimming left V 6 bases short and J 4 bases short, with 10 bases between. The CDR3 extends over 13 amino acids. Germline CDR1 SEHNR, CDR2 FQNEAQ (reference sequence). The CDR3 nucleotides are TGTGCCAGCAGTCAAAATCTAGGAAACACCATATATTTT. Translation gives CASSQNLGNTIYF.

As for this clone: A far larger clone is only one base removed, so a read error is likely. Other DNA sequences in the same sample also yield this CDR3. The J gene is TRBJ2-2, the V gene TRBV5-4; no reliable D call. The germline V gene has CDR1 SGHNT and CDR2 YYREEE (reference sequence). This CDR3 contains 14 residues. The DNA for the CDR3 is TGTGCCAGTAGCTTAATGGGGAACACCGGGGAGCTGTTTTTT. Its translation is CASSLMGNTGELFF.

The chain is built from TRBV4-3 and TRBJ2-7; possible D gene TRBD1, 5 bases. The CDR3 consists of 16 residues. Germline V gives CDR1 LGHNA, CDR2 YSLEER. V lost 1 base and J 3 bases, leaving 16 bases between the germline ends. The CDR3 spells CASSQVGWGDRYEQYF. DNA of the CDR3: TGCGCCAGCAGCCAAGTCGGGTGGGGCGACCGCTACGAGCAGTACTTC.

This clone was observed many times. The V call is TRBV4-3, the J call TRBJ1-2; 9 nucleotides align to TRBD1. Germline assignment: CDR1 LGHNA and CDR2 YSLEER. J gave up 8 bases and V 4 bases, and 5 bases lay outside the gene matches. The CDR3 covers 13 residues. The DNA of the CDR3 is TGCGCCAGCAGCCCGGGACAGGGCTTAGGCTACACCTTC. As protein: CASSPGQGLGYTF.